This T cell receptor (beta chain) was retrieved from a study of T cells expressing NK-cell markers. Study in general: It was sorted CD3+CD56-NKG2C+, CD3+CD56+NKG2C- and CD3+CD56+NKG2C+ T cells that provided the TCR beta repertoires. One of eight sequenced donors was HCMV-seronegative; the other seven were seropositive. Broader study findings: In about 6 donors, dominant CD3+CD56+NKG2C+ clones formed roughly 1.0-7.5% of CD8+ cells.

The CDR3 is 14 residues long. The germline gives CDR1 MGHDK, CDR2 SYGVNS. UMI-tagged 5'RACE template switching yielded the TCR beta cDNA. From the 5' RACE reads, TCRdb lists one entry per CDR3 protein and no DNA. This repertoire includes 150,000 to 160,000 distinct CDR3 sequences. As for this clonotype: The antigen is not known.

The chain carries TRBV25-1 and TRBJ2-1; TCRdb's D call of TRBD1 is untestable without DNA. Material for sequencing was blood T cells: a sorted CD56 or NKG2C T cell subset, CD4+ or CD8+ T cells, or bulk PBMC T cells (not recorded which). This receptor was obtained from a woman between 45 and 60 years old in good health. This CDR3 reads CASSGGGTANEQFF.